The 25 T cell receptor beta chains below were found in one sample sequenced in a study of shared clonotypes between healthy human individuals. Clones were read by immunoSEQ multiplex PCR, and TCRdb kept only the in-frame ones, dropping some. The top ten clones hold 0.35% to 0.45% of a sample with about 2.4 million clones, 93% of them seen once. Sequencing was carried out using naive CD4+ T cells from PBMCs. Subset meaning: CD45RA+ positively selected. All receptors come from a man between 18 and 29 years old in good health. Some clones in this sample may be carry-over from other donors' samples.

The rearrangement links TRBV28 to TRBJ1-2; 8 bases are a match to TRBD1. Germline CDR1 MDHEN, CDR2 SYDVKM. This CDR3 comprises 14 residues. V shed 8 bases and J 8 bases; nucleotides not matched to a gene: 13. DNA of the CDR3: TGTGCCAGCTTAGCCGGGACAGGTCAAGCGGGCTACACCTTC. Translation: CASLAGTGQAGYTF.

This chain connects TRBV7-2 to TRBJ2-5; 12 bases align to TRBD2. The CDR3 is 19 amino acids. Germline V gene lookup returns CDR1 SGHTA and CDR2 FQGNSA. J was trimmed by 0 bases and V by 3 bases; bases with no gene match: 11. CDR3 in DNA: TGTGCCAGCAGCTTGACGACTAGCGGGAGTGGGGGATACCAAGAGACCCAGTACTTC. Translated, it gives CASSLTTSGSGGYQETQYF.

This clone was detected once. The chain joins TRBV30 to TRBJ2-2; no reliable D call. CDR1 and CDR2 (germline): GTSNPN, SVGIG (reference sequence). The CDR3 totals 10 residues. V lost 4 bases, J lost 7 bases, and 4 bases lay in between. For the CDR3, the DNA is TGTGCCTGGAAGGACGGGGAGCTGTTTTTT. Translation gives CAWKDGELFF.

J is TRBJ2-5 and V is TRBV5-1; TRBD1 matches at 9 bases. Germline V gene sequence: CDR1 SGHRS, CDR2 YFSETQ. The CDR3 spans 17 residues. V gave up 0 bases and J gave up 1 base; unmatched junction bases: 7. The CDR3 region is CASSLGPGQGSQETQYF. The CDR3 nucleotides read TGCGCCAGCAGCTTGGGACCGGGACAGGGCAGCCAAGAGACCCAGTACTTC.

The chain joins TRBV5-1 to TRBJ2-7; possibly TRBD1 or TRBD2 for D (6 bases each). The CDR3 is made up of 13 amino acids. V dropped 0 bases and J dropped 5 bases, with 9 bases sitting between them. Per germline, CDR1 SGHRS and CDR2 YFSETQ. The CDR3 bases are TGCGCCAGCAGCTTGGTGGGGGGCCACGAGCAGTACTTC. Protein: CASSLVGGHEQYF.

The chain is built from TRBV7-3 and TRBJ2-2; TRBD1 matches 8 bases. Unmatched junction bases numbered 7, after V lost 0 bases and J lost 7 bases. Germline V CDR1 and CDR2: SGHTA, FQGTGA. The CDR3 runs to 16 residues. CDR3 DNA: TGTGCCAGCAGCTTAACTGCGGACAGGGATGTCGGGGAGCTGTTTTTT. As protein: CASSLTADRDVGELFF.

The genes are TRBV7-9 and TRBJ2-7; 7 nucleotides agree with TRBD2. Losses at the gene ends were 5 bases for V and 4 bases for J; bases not matched to a gene: 8. The CDR3 runs to 14 residues. In germline, CDR1 is SEHNR, CDR2 FQNEAQ (reference sequence). The CDR3 region is CASSPRISGYEQYF. CDR3 bases: TGTGCCAGCAGCCCCCGGATTAGCGGGTACGAGCAGTACTTC. The variable domain in full, completed from reference TRBV7-9 and TRBJ2-7, reads DTGVSQNPRHKITKRGQNVTFRCDPISEHNRLYWYRQTLGQGPEFLTYFQNEAQLEKSRLLSDRFSAERPKGSFSTLEIQRTEQGDSAMYLCASSPRISGYEQYFGPGTRLTVT.

Note on this clone: This specimen includes other DNA sequences encoding the same CDR3. The rearrangement joins TRBV2 to TRBJ1-5; 8 bases align to TRBD1. The CDR3 is 14 amino acids. Trimming removed 6 bases from V and 5 bases from J; junction bases left unmatched: 6. The germline gives CDR1 SNHLY, CDR2 FYNNEI. For the CDR3, the DNA is TGTGCCAGCAGCGGACCGACAGGGGATCAGCCCCAGCATTTT. Translation gives CASSGPTGDQPQHF. Full variable domain (outside the CDR3, taken from reference TRBV2 and TRBJ1-5): EPEVTQTPSHQVTQMGQEVILRCVPISNHLYFYWYRQILGQKVEFLVSFYNNEISEKSEIFDDQFSVERPDGSNFTLKIRSTKLEDSAMYFCASSGPTGDQPQHFGDGTRLSIL.

This sequence joins TRBV29-1 and TRBJ2-7, with 9 bases identical to TRBD2. Germline V lookup: CDR1 SQVTM, CDR2 ANQGSEA. The CDR3 has 13 amino acids. V shed 4 bases and J 8 bases; nucleotides not matched to a gene: 9. CDR3 amino acids: CSVGQLAGIQQYF. The CDR3 bases are TGCAGCGTTGGCCAACTAGCGGGTATTCAGCAGTACTTC.

In regard to this clone: Other DNA sequences from this sample encode an identical CDR3 as well. The chain has TRBV30 and TRBJ2-7; 8 nucleotides match TRBD1. The CDR3 extends over 13 amino acids. Trimming cost V 0 bases and J 4 bases; bases outside gene matches: 2. Looked up from germline, CDR1 is GTSNPN and CDR2 is SVGIG (reference sequence). CDR3: CAWSVGQGYEQYF. CDR3 DNA sequence: TGTGCCTGGAGTGTCGGACAGGGTTACGAGCAGTACTTC.

The chain combines TRBV27 with TRBJ1-2, with 8 bases identical to TRBD1. V trimming: 4 bases; J trimming: 13 bases; junction bases outside the gene matches: 11. The V gene's germline CDR1 is MNHEY and CDR2 SMNVEV (reference sequence). CDR3 length equals 13 residues. CDR3 amino acids: CASSYKGQALFTF. CDR3 bases: TGTGCCAGCAGTTACAAGGGACAGGCCCTCTTCACCTTC.

The genes are TRBV16 and TRBJ1-2; tentative D call: TRBD1 (6 bases). Germline lookup yields CDR1 KGHSY and CDR2 FQNENV. The CDR3 is 16 residues long. Trimming pared 5 bases from V and 5 bases from J, leaving 21 bases between. CDR3 in amino acids: CASSDFGGGLSYGYTF. The CDR3 coding sequence is TGTGCCAGCAGCGACTTTGGCGGGGGGCTCAGTTATGGCTACACCTTC.

The chain uses TRBV4-1 and TRBJ2-7; D tentatively fits TRBD1 or TRBD2 (5 bases each). The CDR3 covers 15 residues. V lost 3 bases to trimming and J lost 4 bases, with 16 bases between them. Per the germline V gene, CDR1 is MGHRA and CDR2 is YSYEKL. The CDR3 sequence is CASSHTGTPVYEQYF. CDR3 bases: TGCGCCAGCAGCCACACTGGGACCCCCGTTTACGAGCAGTACTTC.

This rearrangement joins TRBV29-1 to TRBJ1-1, with 7 bases lining up with TRBD1. The CDR3 covers 14 residues. The V gene's germline CDR1 is SQVTM and CDR2 ANQGSEA. J was trimmed by 7 bases and V by 3 bases; bases with no gene match: 11. Written as DNA, the CDR3 is TGCAGCGTTGAGGCCCCCCGGGACAGACATGAAGCTTTCTTT. Its translation: CSVEAPRDRHEAFF. Full variable domain (outside the CDR3, taken from reference TRBV29-1 and TRBJ1-1): SAVISQKPSRDICQRGTSLTIQCQVDSQVTMMFWYRQQPGQSLTLIATANQGSEATYESGFVIDKFPISRPNLTFSTLTVSNMSPEDSSIYLCSVEAPRDRHEAFFGQGTRLTVV.

CDR3 loop: CASSLGIAGPEYEQYF. The CDR3 DNA reads as TGTGCCAGCAGCTTAGGGATTGCGGGACCGGAGTACGAGCAGTACTTC. The chain uses TRBV7-9 and TRBJ2-7; possibly TRBD2 for D (6 bases). The CDR3 is made up of 16 amino acids. Germline CDR1 is SEHNR and CDR2 is FQNEAQ (reference sequence). Between the trimmed V and J ends, which lost 1 base and 4 bases, there was a span of 17 bases.

For this clone: Other nucleotide sequences from this sample produce the same CDR3. The CDR3 protein is CASSLGQGSYNEQFF. In DNA form, the CDR3 reads TGTGCCAGCAGCTTAGGACAGGGCTCCTACAATGAGCAGTTCTTC. The chain couples TRBV11-2 to TRBJ2-1, with 7 bases aligning to TRBD1. The trim removed 1 base at V and 0 bases at J, leaving 0 bases unmatched. CDR3 length: 15 amino acids. Germline loops: CDR1 SGHAT, CDR2 FQNNGV.

The chain employs TRBV28 and TRBJ1-1; D is unresolved. The CDR3 sequence is 12 residues long. Trimming cost V 6 bases and J 9 bases, with 14 bases left between them. Germline values: CDR1 MDHEN, CDR2 SYDVKM. For the CDR3, the DNA is TGTGCCAGCAGATTTATGGGCCGGAAAGCTTTCTTT. Its protein product is CASRFMGRKAFF.

A word on this clone: Distinct nucleotide sequences in the sample also encode this CDR3. V and J are TRBV30 and TRBJ2-1; TRBD2 might be the D (5 bases). The CDR3 loop spans 13 amino acids. V lost 0 bases and J lost 6, with 9 bases in between. Germline V gene sequence: CDR1 GTSNPN, CDR2 SVGIG (reference sequence). CDR3 amino acids: CAWSVQRFNEQFF. As DNA, the CDR3 is TGTGCCTGGAGTGTACAGCGGTTCAATGAGCAGTTCTTC.

The chain uses TRBV7-2 and TRBJ1-4; the D gene is possibly TRBD1 (6 bases). The CDR3 is 16 amino acids. Germline V gene lookup returns CDR1 SGHTA and CDR2 FQGNSA. V was cut by 0 bases and J by 5 bases, with 13 bases left in between. The CDR3 here is CASSLAVRGLNEKLFF. CDR3 sequence (DNA): TGTGCCAGCAGCTTAGCTGTGAGGGGGTTGAATGAAAAACTGTTTTTT.

This clone has a handful of counts. V and J are TRBV5-1 and TRBJ1-3; TRBD1 matches 8 bases. The CDR3 runs 15 residues. With 4 bases clipped from V and 0 bases from J, the junction kept 3 bases outside the gene matches. Germline V gene data show CDR1 as SGHRS and CDR2 as YFSETQ. CDR3 sequence: CASSPDRDSGNTIYF. CDR3 nucleotides: TGCGCCAGCAGCCCGGACAGGGACTCTGGAAACACCATATATTTT.

The V gene is TRBV7-9, the J gene TRBJ2-3; unclear D gene. The CDR3 runs to 13 residues. CDR1 is SEHNR and CDR2 is FQNEAQ in the germline V gene (reference sequence). V was clipped by 3 bases and J by 6 bases, with 10 bases between them. CDR3 in DNA: TGTGCCAGCAGCTTCGTAGAAGGGGATACGCAGTATTTT. Its protein product is CASSFVEGDTQYF.

V and J are TRBV11-2 and TRBJ2-2; 12 positions agree with TRBD1. CDR1 and CDR2 (germline): SGHAT, FQNNGV. Germline trimming cut 6 bases from V and 7 bases from J; bases unmatched to any gene: 9. The CDR3 covers 16 residues. The CDR3 sequence is CASRQPGQGAFGELFF. CDR3 in DNA: TGTGCCAGCAGGCAACCGGGACAGGGGGCCTTCGGGGAGCTGTTTTTT.

The V and J genes are TRBV7-2 and TRBJ1-1, with TRBD1 as a possible D gene (6 bases). Germline V gene data show CDR1 as SGHTA and CDR2 as FQGNSA. V lost 0 bases and J lost 3, with 11 bases in between. The CDR3 covers 15 residues. Here the CDR3 reads CASSLAGQGHTEAFF. The DNA for the CDR3 is TGTGCCAGCAGCTTAGCCGGGCAGGGGCACACTGAAGCTTTCTTT.

This chain joins TRBV12-2 and TRBJ1-5; TRBD1 reflects the table's D call only, with no check against the DNA. TRBV12-2 is designated a pseudogene. CDR3 size: 18 residues. The CDR3 loop is CASRLAPEVGARNQPQHF. The CDR3 coding sequence is TGTGCAAGTCGCTTAGCGCCCGAGGTGGGGGCACGCAATCAGCCCCAGCATTTT.

The CDR3 coding sequence is TGTGCCAGCAGCGTATTCGGGAGTGGGGTTGAGACCCAGTACTTC. Its translation: CASSVFGSGVETQYF. The chain employs TRBV9 and TRBJ2-5; D perhaps matches TRBD2 (6 bases). Germline lookup yields CDR1 SGDLS and CDR2 YYNGEE. The V and J ends lost 1 base and 5 bases respectively, with 15 bases between them. The length of the CDR3 is 15 residues.